This T cell receptor (beta chain) comes out of a study of somatic mutations in cytotoxic T cells in rheumatoid arthritis. Whole-study results and caveats: A rise in CD8+ clonality with age was seen in rheumatoid arthritis patients but not in healthy controls.

The repertoire was sequenced with immunoSEQ multiplex PCR; TCRdb's copy has only in-frame clones and lacks some. This repertoire shows roughly 7,800 clones, roughly 76% found once; its top ten account for 36%. This CDR3 spans 18 amino acids. Between the trimmed V and J ends, which lost 0 bases and 0 bases, there was a span of 17 bases. Germline V lookup: CDR1 SEHNR, CDR2 FQNEAQ (reference sequence). Of note for this clone: The antigen is not known.

Sequenced material: CD8+ T cells sorted from blood. This chain uses TRBV7-9 with TRBJ1-2; a possible D gene is TRBD1 (6 bases). The receptor comes from a woman between 50 and 59 years old in good health. CDR3 nucleotide sequence: TGTGCCAGCAGCTTAGCCTACCTACCGGACAGTACTAACTATGGCTACACCTTC. Translating it yields CASSLAYLPDSTNYGYTF.